The 13 T cell receptor beta chains reported below all come from one sample, sequenced in a study of cytomegalovirus exposure and HLA in healthy donors. With 60 Vbeta and 13 Jbeta primers, the PCR was carried out. Assay used: immunoSEQ multiplex PCR; TCRdb lists only in-frame clones, some missing. The sample yields 90,000 to 120,000 clones, over 75% seen once. The sequenced material came from PBMCs. These receptors were taken from a man between 60 and 75 years old in good health and CMV-seropositive.

The CDR3 loop reads CASSSILTLNTEAFF. The CDR3 DNA reads TGTGCCAGCAGTTCCATACTCACTCTGAACACTGAAGCTTTCTTT. The rearrangement links TRBV6-1 to TRBJ1-1; D unresolved. Trimming pared 5 bases from V and 0 bases from J, leaving 13 bases between. Germline V CDR1 and CDR2: MNHNS, SASEGT. This CDR3 comprises 15 residues.

The V gene is TRBV11-2, the J gene TRBJ2-5, with 12 positions matching TRBD2. J gave up 8 bases and V 6 bases, and 4 bases lay outside the gene matches. The germline V gene has CDR1 SGHAT and CDR2 FQNNGV. This CDR3 has 13 amino acids. This CDR3 reads CASRPSGGDTQYF. As DNA, the CDR3 is TGTGCCAGCAGACCTAGCGGGGGGGATACCCAGTACTTC. Full variable domain (remainder filled in from reference TRBV11-2 and TRBJ2-5): EAGVAQSPRYKIIEKRQSVAFWCNPISGHATLYWYQQILGQGPKLLIQFQNNGVVDDSQLPKDRFSAERLKGVDSTLKIQPAKLEDSAVYLCASRPSGGDTQYFGPGTRLLVL.

V is TRBV2 and J is TRBJ1-1, with TRBD1 as a possible D gene (6 bases). V lost 7 bases and J lost 7, with 16 bases in between. Germline assignment: CDR1 SNHLY and CDR2 FYNNEI. The CDR3 covers 13 residues. CDR3 nucleotides: TGTGCCAGCAAACAGGGTGGGCGTAGTGAAGCTTTCTTT. Protein product: CASKQGGRSEAFF.

The V and J genes are TRBV6-1 and TRBJ1-2, with 7 bases that match TRBD1. Germline assignment: CDR1 MNHNS and CDR2 SASEGT. Germline trimming cut 7 bases from V and 7 bases from J; bases unmatched to any gene: 12. The CDR3 length is 14 residues. CDR3 residues: CASNLDRVVVGYTF. The CDR3 region has the DNA TGTGCCAGCAACCTAGACAGGGTCGTGGTTGGCTACACCTTC.

The rearrangement uses TRBV5-1 and TRBJ2-3; TRBD2 matches 10 bases. The length of the CDR3 is 16 residues. Per germline, CDR1 SGHRS and CDR2 YFSETQ. V shed 4 bases and J 2 bases; nucleotides not matched to a gene: 7. This CDR3 reads CASSHKAGGVTDTQYF. CDR3 bases: TGCGCCAGCAGCCACAAAGCGGGGGGGGTCACAGATACGCAGTATTTT.

V gene TRBV9 combines with J gene TRBJ2-1, with D hard to call. Trimming took 6 bases from V and 4 from J, leaving 17 bases between them. Per the germline V gene, CDR1 is SGDLS and CDR2 is YYNGEE. There are 15 residues in the CDR3. The CDR3 spells CASTPVELPYNEQFF. DNA of the CDR3: TGTGCCAGCACCCCCGTAGAACTGCCTTACAATGAGCAGTTCTTC.

V is TRBV28 and J is TRBJ2-1, with D perhaps TRBD2 (5 bases). The germline V gene has CDR1 MDHEN and CDR2 SYDVKM. CDR3 length: 15 amino acids. V was cut by 9 bases and J by 6 bases, with 21 bases left in between. CDR3 sequence (DNA): TGTGCCAGGGATGAGGTCCGGGAAAAGGGCAATGAGCAGTTCTTC. Its protein is CARDEVREKGNEQFF. The entire variable domain, with the rest obtained from reference TRBV28 and TRBJ2-1, is as follows: DVKVTQSSRYLVKRTGEKVFLECVQDMDHENMFWYRQDPGLGLRLIYFSYDVKMKEKGDIPEGYSVSREKKERFSLILESASTNQTSMYLCARDEVREKGNEQFFGPGTRLTVL.

CDR3 residues: CASSPRRTGATDTQYF. DNA of the CDR3: TGTGCCAGCTCGCCAAGGAGGACAGGGGCCACAGATACGCAGTATTTT. V gene TRBV18 combines with J gene TRBJ2-3; 9 bases are shared with TRBD1. The V and J ends lost 6 bases and 2 bases, in that order; junction bases with no gene match: 9. There are 16 residues in the CDR3. CDR1 KGHSH and CDR2 LQKENI come from the germline V gene.

This chain links TRBV5-1 with TRBJ2-1; 11 nucleotides match TRBD2. After removal of 4 bases from V and 3 bases from J, the junction contained 9 bases not matched to a gene. Germline CDR1 is SGHRS and CDR2 is YFSETQ. The CDR3 contains 17 residues. CDR3 amino acids: CASSGKLGTSGYNEQFF. In DNA, the CDR3 is TGCGCCAGCAGCGGCAAGTTAGGGACTAGCGGCTACAATGAGCAGTTCTTC.

This sequence joins TRBV12-5 and TRBJ2-1, with 7 bases aligning to TRBD1. Germline CDR1 and CDR2: LGHNT and FRNRAP. Germline trimming cut 0 bases from V and 5 bases from J; bases unmatched to any gene: 7. The CDR3 runs to 16 residues. CDR3 sequence: CASGLVLGQPNNEQFF. CDR3 sequence (DNA): TGTGCTAGTGGTTTGGTACTGGGACAGCCAAACAATGAGCAGTTCTTC.

This rearrangement joins TRBV10-1 to TRBJ2-3, with 7 bases fitting TRBD1. V lost 7 bases and J lost 5; bases outside the gene matches: 6. This CDR3 has 13 amino acids. Germline V gene lookup returns CDR1 WNHNN and CDR2 SYGVQD (reference sequence). The CDR3 here is CASTGTEGDTQYF. The DNA for the CDR3 is TGCGCCAGCACCGGGACAGAAGGAGATACGCAGTATTTT.

The chain joins TRBV28 to TRBJ2-5, with TRBD2 identical over 12 bases. This CDR3 is 17 amino acids long. Trimming cost V 6 bases and J 0 bases; bases outside gene matches: 8. The germline CDR1 and CDR2 sequences are MDHEN and SYDVKM. As DNA, the CDR3 is TGTGCCAGCAGAAGGGGCCTAGCGGGGGGGAACCAAGAGACCCAGTACTTC. Amino acid sequence: CASRRGLAGGNQETQYF.

This chain joins TRBV6-1 and TRBJ1-5; 7 bases are a match to TRBD1. J was trimmed by 7 bases and V by 7 bases; bases with no gene match: 7. The germline V gene encodes CDR1 MNHNS and CDR2 SASEGT. This CDR3 is 13 amino acids long. The CDR3 sequence: CASTLTGQQPQHF. The CDR3 coding sequence is TGTGCCAGCACCCTGACAGGGCAGCAGCCCCAGCATTTT.